These T cell receptor beta chains were read from a single sample in a study of blood T cell repertoires in COVID-19. TCRdb's table, derived via immunoSEQ multiplex PCR, lists solely in-frame clones and lacks some. The data contain about 150,000 clones, roughly 90% of them singletons. Sequencing was carried out using peripheral blood. The receptors shown here come from a man aged 60 to 75 with acute or convalescent COVID-19. The CDR3 runs from the conserved cysteine through the conserved F or W. Fields, in order: clone size, J gene, D gene, V gene, CDR3 protein, CDR3 DNA. The D gene is left open where the match is weak. Clone sizes are given selectively: once, few, many, or a class where the clone is expanded.

. TRBJ2-4 . TRBV7-8 CASSLAEGVEHIQYF TGTGCCAGCAGCTTAGCGGAAGGAGTAGAGCACATTCAGTACTTC
. TRBJ1-2 TRBD1 TRBV30 CAWIYQGARGNSYGYTF TGTGCCTGGATATATCAGGGGGCGAGAGGGAATTCTTATGGCTACACCTTC
. TRBJ1-6 . TRBV4-1 CASSRTSGVNSPLHF TGCGCCAGCAGCCGGACTTCGGGGGTTAATTCACCCCTCCACTTT
once TRBJ2-7 . TRBV6-5 CASSPIQGNSYEQYF TGTGCCAGCAGTCCAATTCAGGGTAATTCCTACGAGCAGTACTTC
. TRBJ2-7 . TRBV30 CAWSGDTYEQYF TGTGCCTGGTCAGGGGACACCTACGAGCAGTACTTC
. TRBJ1-2 . TRBV3-1/TRBV3-2 CASSQAPGGFYGYTF TGTGCCAGCAGCCAAGCCCCGGGGGGGTTTTACGGCTACACCTTC
. TRBJ2-1 TRBD1 TRBV6-5 CASRFDRGSEQFF TGTGCCAGCAGGTTTGACAGGGGGTCTGAGCAGTTCTTC
. TRBJ1-4 TRBD1 TRBV2 CASRRGRGGLMDEKLFF TGTGCCAGCAGGAGGGGTCGAGGGGGCTTAATGGATGAAAAACTGTTTTTT
. TRBJ1-3 . TRBV11-2 CASSPDYKGNTIYF TGTGCCAGCAGCCCTGATTACAAGGGAAACACCATATATTTT
. TRBJ2-5 . TRBV6-6 CASSYVQQETQYF TGTGCCAGCAGTTACGTACAGCAAGAGACCCAGTACTTC
. TRBJ1-6 TRBD1 TRBV5-5 CASSLRQGSSYNSPLHF TGTGCCAGCAGCTTACGACAGGGTAGCTCCTATAATTCACCCCTCCACTTT
once TRBJ1-4 . TRBV7-2 CASSLGGGNEKLFF TGTGCCAGCAGCCTCGGTGGAGGGAATGAAAAACTGTTTTTT
. TRBJ2-2 TRBD1 TRBV4-2 CATTVDRGSTGELFF TGTGCCACCACAGTTGACAGGGGTTCGACCGGGGAGCTGTTTTTT
few TRBJ1-2 TRBD1 TRBV7-9 CASSSRGNYGYTF TGTGCCAGCAGCTCCAGGGGGAACTATGGCTACACCTTC
once TRBJ2-1 . TRBV11-3 CASSLWDSAYNEQFF TGTGCCAGCAGCTTATGGGACTCGGCCTACAATGAGCAGTTCTTC
once TRBJ1-2 . TRBV19 CASSFTTNYGYTF TGTGCCAGTAGTTTTACAACTAACTATGGCTACACCTTC
once TRBJ1-2 . TRBV4-1 CASSQDAGTVYGYTF TGCGCCAGCAGCCAAGATGCGGGGACTGTCTATGGCTACACCTTC
. TRBJ1-6 . TRBV19 CASSTDPPGSSYNSPLHF TGTGCCAGTAGTACCGATCCCCCGGGAAGCTCCTATAATTCACCCCTCCACTTT
once TRBJ2-5 TRBD2 TRBV30 CAWSEGGGGAETQYF TGTGCCTGGAGTGAGGGCGGGGGGGGAGCAGAGACCCAGTACTTC
. TRBJ2-3 TRBD1 TRBV11-3 CASSQTRDRPSTDTQYF TGTGCCAGCAGTCAAACCCGGGACAGACCTAGCACAGATACGCAGTATTTT
. TRBJ1-1 . TRBV9 CASSARTDINTEAFF TGTGCCAGCAGCGCTCGGACAGATATAAACACTGAAGCTTTCTTT
. TRBJ1-1 . TRBV6-5 CASAGYMNTEAFF TGTGCCAGCGCGGGATACATGAACACTGAAGCTTTCTTT
. TRBJ2-7 . TRBV30 CAWGASEEQYF TGTGCCTGGGGAGCCTCGGAGGAGCAGTACTTC
. TRBJ1-2 . TRBV10-3 CAISESGQTSLQGYTF TGTGCCATCAGTGAGAGTGGGCAAACCTCTCTTCAGGGCTACACCTTC
. TRBJ1-6 TRBD1 TRBV3-1/TRBV3-2 CASSPSRQGALSPLHF TGTGCCAGCAGCCCATCCAGACAGGGGGCTCTATCACCCCTCCACTTT